The subject of this entry is one TCR beta chain. This specimen belongs to a study of identical twins. Per germline, CDR1 MNHNS and CDR2 SASEGT. Trimming took 2 bases from V and 0 from J, leaving 9 bases between them. The CDR3 spans 15 residues. Template switching added a universal primer site, and cDNA bore unique molecular identifiers. MiXCR, applied by TCRdb to the 5' RACE reads, yields one record per CDR3 protein. The sample has a few hundred thousand distinct CDR3 sequences; 7.5% to 10% are singletons. These records were also assigned to another study, of yellow fever vaccine responses in identical twins. That report adds: Twins reportedly showed a vaccine T cell response that seemed partly convergent and partly personalized.

This clonotype originated in a woman under 30 in good health. The sequenced sample was PBMCs. The chain uses TRBV6-1 and TRBJ2-3, with D perhaps given as TRBD1 or TRBD2 (5 bases each). The CDR3 reads CASSERDGSTDTQYF. CDR3 nucleotides: TGTGCCAGCAGTGAAAGGGACGGTAGCACAGATACGCAGTATTTT.